This entry concerns a single T cell receptor (beta chain). The record originates from a study of T cell changes during pregnancy in multiple sclerosis. V lost 4 bases, J lost 2 bases, and 5 bases stayed unmatched. CDR3 length equals 16 residues. Germline V gene lookup returns CDR1 SGHNT and CDR2 YENEEA. Profiling relied on immunoSEQ multiplex PCR, and the TCRdb table lists in-frame clones only, not all of them. Among some 80,000 clones, about 91% were seen once, and the ten largest hold about 3%. The chain couples TRBV11-3 to TRBJ2-3; TRBD2 matches at 11 bases. The receptor was derived from a female donor with multiple sclerosis, enrolled in a pregnancy study. Material: peripheral blood, obtained before pregnancy. CDR3 residues: CASSSGTSGPTDTQYF. CDR3 coding DNA: TGTGCCAGCAGCTCCGGGACTAGCGGTCCCACAGATACGCAGTATTTT.